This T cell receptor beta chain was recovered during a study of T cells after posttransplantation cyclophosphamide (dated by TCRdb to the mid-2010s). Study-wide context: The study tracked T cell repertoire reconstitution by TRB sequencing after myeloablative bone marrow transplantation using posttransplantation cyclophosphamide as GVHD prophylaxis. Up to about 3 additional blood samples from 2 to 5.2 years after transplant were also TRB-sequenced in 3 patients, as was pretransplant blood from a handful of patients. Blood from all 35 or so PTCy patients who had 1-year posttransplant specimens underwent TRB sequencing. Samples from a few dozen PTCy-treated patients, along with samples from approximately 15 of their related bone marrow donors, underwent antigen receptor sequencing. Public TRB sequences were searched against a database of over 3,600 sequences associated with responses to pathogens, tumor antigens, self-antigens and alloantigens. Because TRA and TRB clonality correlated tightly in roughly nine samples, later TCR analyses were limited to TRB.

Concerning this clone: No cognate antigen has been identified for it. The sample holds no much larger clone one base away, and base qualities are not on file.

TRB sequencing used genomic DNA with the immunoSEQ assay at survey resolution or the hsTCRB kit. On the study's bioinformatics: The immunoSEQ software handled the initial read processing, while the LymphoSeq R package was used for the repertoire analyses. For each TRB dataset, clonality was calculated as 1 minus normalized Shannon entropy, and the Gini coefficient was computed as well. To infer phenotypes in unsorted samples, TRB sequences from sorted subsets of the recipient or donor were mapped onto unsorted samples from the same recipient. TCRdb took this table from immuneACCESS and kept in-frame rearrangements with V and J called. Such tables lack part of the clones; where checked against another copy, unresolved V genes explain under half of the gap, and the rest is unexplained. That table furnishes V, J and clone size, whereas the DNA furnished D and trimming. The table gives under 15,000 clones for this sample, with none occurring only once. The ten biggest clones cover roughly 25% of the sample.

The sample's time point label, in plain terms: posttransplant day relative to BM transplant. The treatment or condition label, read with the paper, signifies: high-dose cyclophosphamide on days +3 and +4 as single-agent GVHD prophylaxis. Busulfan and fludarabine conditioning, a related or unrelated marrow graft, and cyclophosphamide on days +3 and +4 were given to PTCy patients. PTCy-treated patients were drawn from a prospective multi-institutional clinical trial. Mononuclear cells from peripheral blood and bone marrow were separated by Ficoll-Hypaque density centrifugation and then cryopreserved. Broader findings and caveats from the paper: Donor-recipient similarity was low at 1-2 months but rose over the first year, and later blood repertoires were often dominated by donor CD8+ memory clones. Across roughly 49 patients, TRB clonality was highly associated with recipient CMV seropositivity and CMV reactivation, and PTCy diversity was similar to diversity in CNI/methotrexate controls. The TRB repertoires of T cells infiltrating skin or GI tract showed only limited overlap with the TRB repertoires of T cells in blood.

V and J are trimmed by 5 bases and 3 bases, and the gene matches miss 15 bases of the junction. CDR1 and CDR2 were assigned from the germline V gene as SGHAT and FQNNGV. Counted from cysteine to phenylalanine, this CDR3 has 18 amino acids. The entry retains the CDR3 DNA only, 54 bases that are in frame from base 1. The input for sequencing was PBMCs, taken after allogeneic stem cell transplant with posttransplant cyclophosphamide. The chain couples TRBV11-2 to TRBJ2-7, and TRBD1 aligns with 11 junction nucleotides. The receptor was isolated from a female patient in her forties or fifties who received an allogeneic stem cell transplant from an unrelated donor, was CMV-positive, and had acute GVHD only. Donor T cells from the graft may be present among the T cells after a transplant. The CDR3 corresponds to CASSLTRTGGWRDYEQYF. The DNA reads TGTGCCAGCAGCCTGACACGGACAGGGGGCTGGCGGGACTACGAGCAGTACTTC.